The 30 T cell receptor beta chains below all came from one sample that was sequenced in a study of CD8 T cells in Susac syndrome. Random hexamers were used to reverse transcribe an amount of roughly 0.5 to 1 ug RNA. One entry per CDR3 protein results from TCRdb running MiXCR on the immunoSEQ multiplex PCR reads. The sample has 95,000 to 150,000 distinct CDR3 sequences, approximately 94% seen once; the top ten hold approximately 0.089%. The specimen sequenced was CD4+ T cells from PBMCs. The receptors derive from a human donor in good health.

This chain links TRBV6-1 with TRBJ1-2, with D possibly TRBD1 on 5 matching bases. Germline V gene data show CDR1 as MNHNS and CDR2 as SASEGT. This CDR3 has 13 residues. V was shortened by 6 bases and J by 6 bases, with 14 bases between the two germline ends. CDR3 coding DNA: TGTGCCAGCAGGAGCGGGGCCGGCGATGGCTACACCTTC. Its translation: CASRSGAGDGYTF.

J is TRBJ2-7 and V is TRBV19; the match to TRBD2 covers 10 bases. Germline V gene data show CDR1 as LNHDA and CDR2 as SQIVND (reference sequence). The trim removed 9 bases at V and 6 bases at J, leaving 14 bases unmatched. The CDR3 length is 15 residues. The DNA of the CDR3 is TGTGCCAGCTGTTCCTCTAGCGGGAGTTTGTGCGAGCAGTACTTC. This codes for CASCSSSGSLCEQYF.

The chain links TRBV12-5 to TRBJ2-5; 7 positions match TRBD2. Germline-derived CDR1 and CDR2 are LGHNT and FRNRAP. Losses at the gene ends were 6 bases for V and 4 bases for J; bases not matched to a gene: 8. The CDR3 is 14 residues long. CDR3 in DNA: TGTGCTAGTGGCCGCAGCGGGGCCAGAGAGACCCAGTACTTC. Protein product: CASGRSGARETQYF.

CDR3 loop: CASSYRRTRQAYEQYF. The CDR3 coding sequence is TGTGCCAGCAGTTACCGAAGGACCCGACAGGCCTACGAGCAGTACTTC. The chain uses TRBV6-5 and TRBJ2-7; a possible D gene is TRBD1 (6 bases). CDR1 is MNHEY, CDR2 SVGAGI, per germline. The CDR3 extends over 16 amino acids. The V and J ends lost 2 bases and 2 bases respectively, with 16 bases between them.

This chain joins TRBV7-3 and TRBJ2-3, with 8 bases aligning to TRBD1. This CDR3 has 12 residues. From germline, CDR1 is SGHTA and CDR2 FQGTGA. V lost 5 bases to trimming and J lost 9 bases; unmatched junction nucleotides: 4. CDR3 DNA: TGTGCCAGCAGCGCCGGACAGGGAACGCAGTATTTT. It translates to CASSAGQGTQYF.

The chain couples TRBV6-1 to TRBJ2-3; 8 positions agree with TRBD1. The germline CDR1 and CDR2 sequences are MNHNS and SASEGT. This CDR3 has 16 residues. The J segment lost 5 bases and the V segment lost 6 bases, leaving 13 bases of the junction unmatched. Here the CDR3 reads CASSKTGAIGGDTQYF. CDR3 bases: TGTGCCAGCAGCAAGACAGGGGCAATAGGTGGAGATACGCAGTATTTT.

The chain uses TRBV24-1 and TRBJ2-1; 8 nucleotides match TRBD2. This CDR3 comprises 15 residues. The germline V gene has CDR1 KGHDR and CDR2 SFDVKD. J lost 10 bases, V lost 5 bases, and 12 bases had no gene match. CDR3: CATSGRSGSIWEQFF. For the CDR3, the DNA is TGTGCCACCAGTGGTAGGAGCGGGAGCATTTGGGAGCAGTTCTTC.

The rearrangement uses TRBV30 and TRBJ2-4; 13 positions match TRBD2. The CDR3 loop spans 19 amino acids. Losses at the gene ends were 0 bases for V and 1 base for J; bases not matched to a gene: 9. CDR1 and CDR2 (germline): GTSNPN, SVGIG (reference sequence). CDR3 amino acids: CAWSVVTSGRPVAKNIQYF. CDR3 nucleotides: TGTGCCTGGAGTGTGGTGACTAGCGGGAGGCCGGTGGCCAAAAACATTCAGTACTTC.

This clonotype came up once. J is TRBJ2-1 and V is TRBV28; TRBD2 matches at 7 bases. Germline values: CDR1 MDHEN, CDR2 SYDVKM. This CDR3 is built from 14 residues. Trimming at V came to 3 bases and at J to 12 bases, leaving 11 bases not matched to a gene. The CDR3 protein is CASSFTASGLGQFF. DNA of the CDR3: TGTGCCAGCAGTTTCACGGCTAGCGGACTCGGGCAGTTCTTC.

The chain combines TRBV29-1 with TRBJ2-5; D might be TRBD1 (6 bases). Germline CDR1 and CDR2: SQVTM and ANQGSEA. The V and J ends lost 7 bases and 7 bases respectively, with 19 bases between them. This CDR3 spans 13 amino acids. The CDR3 nucleotides are TGCAGCGCAACTTTGGGGGCGGCGGGGACCCAGTACTTC. Translated, it gives CSATLGAAGTQYF.

The rearrangement uses TRBV2 and TRBJ2-1; 9 bases map to TRBD2. The CDR3 contains 16 residues. CDR1 is SNHLY and CDR2 is FYNNEI in the germline V gene. Trimming took 6 bases from V and 0 from J; bases not matched to a gene: 6. This CDR3 reads CASRPSGRSSYNEQFF. The DNA for the CDR3 is TGTGCCAGCAGACCCAGCGGGAGGAGCTCCTACAATGAGCAGTTCTTC.

The chain employs TRBV20-1 and TRBJ2-7; TRBD2 aligns across 11 bases. The CDR3 length is 19 residues. The germline gives CDR1 DFQATT, CDR2 SNEGSKA (reference sequence). V was pared by 0 bases and J by 1 base, with 14 bases of the junction left unmatched. The CDR3 sequence: CSARDMTSGAYPFSYEQYF. CDR3 coding DNA: TGCAGTGCTAGAGATATGACTAGCGGGGCCTATCCCTTTTCCTACGAGCAGTACTTC.

The V call is TRBV20-1, the J call TRBJ2-3, with 13 positions matching TRBD2. The CDR3 consists of 15 residues. Germline V gene data show CDR1 as DFQATT and CDR2 as SNEGSKA (reference sequence). With 6 bases clipped from V and 4 bases from J, the junction kept 7 bases outside the gene matches. CDR3 amino acids: CSASITSGRADTQYF. Written as DNA, the CDR3 is TGCAGTGCCTCAATTACTAGCGGGAGGGCAGATACGCAGTATTTT.

A single count supports this clonotype. The rearrangement joins TRBV7-3 to TRBJ2-1; D is possibly TRBD2 (7 bases). V was cut by 0 bases and J by 8 bases, with 17 bases left in between. Per germline, CDR1 SGHTA and CDR2 FQGTGA. CDR3 length equals 16 residues. The CDR3 here is CASSLTAGAGDHEQFF. The CDR3 DNA sequence: TGTGCCAGCAGCTTAACGGCAGGGGCGGGAGACCATGAGCAGTTCTTC.

The V gene is TRBV4-3, the J gene TRBJ2-1, with unresolved D. The ends were cut back, 0 bases at V and 0 bases at J, with 9 bases in the middle. This CDR3 has 16 amino acids. Germline values: CDR1 LGHNA, CDR2 YSLEER. In nucleotides, the CDR3 is TGCGCCAGCAGCCAAGATCCGGGCCACTCCTACAATGAGCAGTTCTTC. This codes for CASSQDPGHSYNEQFF.

This clonotype was seen only a few times. The V gene is TRBV28, the J gene TRBJ2-7, with 8 bases that match TRBD1. The germline gives CDR1 MDHEN, CDR2 SYDVKM. With V trimmed by 3 bases and J by 4 bases, 5 bases remained unmatched. This CDR3 has 14 residues. The CDR3 DNA reads TGTGCCAGCAGTTTCCCCGACAGGGGATACGAGCAGTACTTC. Translated, it gives CASSFPDRGYEQYF.

The chain joins TRBV5-8 to TRBJ1-1, with TRBD1 as a possible D gene (6 bases). Between the trimmed V and J ends, which lost 2 bases and 4 bases, there was a span of 12 bases. Germline V lookup: CDR1 SGHTS, CDR2 YDEGEE. CDR3 length equals 14 residues. The DNA for the CDR3 is TGTGCCAGCAGCTTAGGGGGTTGGAGCACTGAAGCTTTCTTT. Amino acid sequence: CASSLGGWSTEAFF.

The chain links TRBV4-3 to TRBJ1-4; D gene unclear. The germline V and J ends were trimmed by 0 bases and 3 bases, with 11 bases remaining between them. Germline V gene sequence: CDR1 LGHNA, CDR2 YSLEER. This CDR3 comprises 16 residues. The CDR3 DNA sequence: TGCGCCAGCAGCCAAGATGTCGGATATCCTAATGAAAAACTGTTTTTT. It specifies CASSQDVGYPNEKLFF.

The chain has TRBV19 and TRBJ2-5, with 8 bases fitting TRBD1. CDR1 is LNHDA and CDR2 is SQIVND in the germline V gene (reference sequence). J gave up 1 base and V 5 bases, and 3 bases lay outside the gene matches. The CDR3 covers 14 residues. The chain's CDR3 is CASSPTGGQETQYF. Written as DNA, the CDR3 is TGTGCCAGTAGTCCCACAGGGGGCCAAGAGACCCAGTACTTC.

The V gene is TRBV2, the J gene TRBJ1-1; 7 positions agree with TRBD1. The CDR3 consists of 14 residues. After removal of 4 bases from V and 10 bases from J, the junction contained 12 bases not matched to a gene. In germline, CDR1 is SNHLY, CDR2 FYNNEI. CDR3 protein: CASSADRTGSAAFF. The CDR3 region has the DNA TGTGCCAGCAGTGCTGACCGGACAGGCTCGGCAGCTTTCTTT.

The CDR3 loop is CASSPSGGSSYEQYF. CDR3 sequence (DNA): TGTGCCAGCTCACCATCGGGGGGCAGCTCCTACGAGCAGTACTTC. This sequence joins TRBV18 and TRBJ2-7, with D possibly TRBD2 on 7 matching bases. The V end was cut by 2 bases, the J end by 0 bases, with 11 bases between. Per germline, CDR1 KGHSH and CDR2 LQKENI. The CDR3 spans 15 residues.

This rearrangement joins TRBV12-3 or TRBV12-4 to TRBJ1-1, with TRBD1 matching over 7 bases. Trimming took 6 bases from V and 3 from J; bases not matched to a gene: 4. The CDR3 is 13 amino acids. CDR3 DNA sequence: TGTGCCAGCAGAACCACAGGGGACACTGAAGCTTTCTTT. It encodes CASRTTGDTEAFF.

The chain links TRBV2 to TRBJ2-7; 9 nucleotides line up with TRBD2. Unmatched junction bases numbered 4, after V lost 5 bases and J lost 2 bases. The CDR3 is 14 amino acids. Per germline, CDR1 SNHLY and CDR2 FYNNEI. The chain's CDR3 is CASSPTSGTYEQYF. The CDR3 nucleotides are TGTGCCAGCAGTCCGACTAGCGGAACCTACGAGCAGTACTTC.

The chain joins TRBV18 to TRBJ1-2; TRBD1 matches at 8 bases. Trimming cost V 3 bases and J 3 bases; bases outside gene matches: 3. Germline V gives CDR1 KGHSH, CDR2 LQKENI. The length of the CDR3 is 14 residues. CDR3 region: CASSPPTGDYGYTF. The DNA of the CDR3 is TGTGCCAGCTCACCCCCGACAGGGGACTATGGCTACACCTTC.

This chain connects TRBV3-1 to TRBJ2-3; no reliable D call. Germline V gives CDR1 LGHDT, CDR2 YNNKEL (reference sequence). The length of the CDR3 is 14 residues. V was clipped by 0 bases and J by 2 bases, with 6 bases between them. The CDR3, as DNA: TGTGCCAGCAGCCAAGATCTATACACAGATACGCAGTATTTT. Protein sequence: CASSQDLYTDTQYF.

The chain links TRBV3-1 to TRBJ2-6; D may correspond to TRBD1 or TRBD2 (5 bases each). V gave up 4 bases and J gave up 2 bases, with 9 bases separating them. The CDR3 contains 15 residues. From germline, CDR1 is LGHDT and CDR2 YNNKEL (reference sequence). This CDR3 is CASSPLGAGANVLTF. The CDR3 DNA reads TGTGCCAGCAGCCCTCTGGGGGCTGGGGCCAACGTCCTGACTTTC.

The chain couples TRBV20-1 to TRBJ2-5; TRBD1 agrees at 7 bases. The CDR3 runs 13 residues. CDR1 is DFQATT and CDR2 is SNEGSKA in the germline V gene (reference sequence). The V segment lost 4 bases and the J segment 5 bases; nucleotides outside the gene matches: 7. The CDR3 DNA sequence: TGCAGTGCTATAGCAGGGGGTCCGGAGACCCAGTACTTC. This encodes CSAIAGGPETQYF.

The chain employs TRBV5-1 and TRBJ2-5, with D possibly matching TRBD1 (6 bases). V was shortened by 6 bases and J by 5 bases, with 23 bases between the two germline ends. The CDR3 consists of 16 residues. The germline gives CDR1 SGHRS, CDR2 YFSETQ. This CDR3 is CASTKLAGTQEETQYF. Written as DNA, the CDR3 is TGCGCCAGCACCAAACTCGCCGGGACACAAGAGGAGACCCAGTACTTC.

The chain joins TRBV28 to TRBJ2-5, with D possibly called TRBD1 or TRBD2 (6 bases each). The CDR3 has 15 residues. V lost 2 bases and J 4 bases, leaving 14 bases between the germline ends. Per germline, CDR1 MDHEN and CDR2 SYDVKM. The CDR3 DNA sequence: TGTGCCAGCAGTTTAGCGGGAAGGGGGAGAGAGACCCAGTACTTC. Translating it yields CASSLAGRGRETQYF.

This chain joins TRBV16 and TRBJ2-2; 7 nucleotides line up with TRBD1. Per germline, CDR1 KGHSY and CDR2 FQNENV. Trimming cost V 4 bases and J 1 base; bases outside gene matches: 6. The length of the CDR3 is 16 residues. CDR3 protein: CASSLQGQKNTGELFF. CDR3 sequence (DNA): TGTGCCAGCAGCCTACAGGGGCAGAAGAACACCGGGGAGCTGTTTTTT.